This T cell receptor beta chain was obtained from a study of T-cell reconstitution after alpha-beta-depleted transplantation in children. Germline-derived CDR1 and CDR2 are MGHDK and SYGVNS. V lost 7 bases, J lost 10 bases, and 7 bases lay in between. The CDR3 totals 10 residues. At least ten counts were recorded for this clonotype. TCRbeta library construction was performed incorporating unique molecular identifiers. MiXCR, run by TCRdb on the PCR reads, gives a single entry per CDR3 protein. This sample carries hundreds of thousands of distinct CDR3 sequences, around 16% of them seen once, and the ten largest clones take around 0.96%.

Sequenced here: PBMCs from the stem cell graft donor, sampled from the stem cell graft. This sequence joins TRBV25-1 and TRBJ1-4, with no clear D. The TCR originated in a human donor who donated a stem cell graft to a child with acute myeloid leukemia. CDR3 sequence: CASKAGKLFF. CDR3 nucleotides: TGTGCCAGCAAGGCGGGAAAACTGTTTTTT.